Described below is a single T cell receptor (beta chain) sequence and its context. Its target is not known. These data come from a study of cytomegalovirus exposure and HLA in healthy donors. Primers for the PCR totalled 60 Vbeta and 13 Jbeta. Method: immunoSEQ multiplex PCR; TCRdb's copy keeps in-frame clones and lacks some. The sample holds some 67,000 clones, more than 80% seen once. Germline assignment: CDR1 GTSNPN and CDR2 SVGIG (reference sequence). CDR3 length: 15 residues. With V trimmed by 4 bases and J by 4 bases, 8 bases remained unmatched. Study-wide findings and caveats: HLA allele associations emerged for about 16,000 TCR beta sequences in a later analysis, at 0.05 false discovery rate.

Sequencing input: PBMCs. The sequence was obtained from a woman aged 25 to 39 in good health and CMV-seropositive. The J gene is TRBJ1-1, the V gene TRBV30; 11 bases are shared with TRBD1. Written as DNA, the CDR3 is TGTGCCTGGAATTTCCCGGGACAGGGGGTCACTGAAGCTTTCTTT. It yields the protein CAWNFPGQGVTEAFF.